Listed below are T cell receptor beta chains from one sample, sequenced in a study of blood T cells in healthy people across ages. TCRdb re-called the 5' RACE reads through MiXCR, storing one row per CDR3 protein. This sample has more than 650,000 distinct CDR3 sequences, with 22% found just once. The sample taken for sequencing was blood. These receptors came from a man in his 70s in good health. The CDR3 runs from the conserved cysteine through the conserved F or W.

j_call,v_call,cdr3_aa
TRBJ2-5,TRBV21-1,CASSTQGRGQETQYF
TRBJ2-7,TRBV12-3/TRBV12-4,CASSLLIVSYEQYF
TRBJ1-2,TRBV5-6,CASSYETGGVYGYTF
TRBJ2-5,TRBV5-6,CASSMTGGETQYF
TRBJ2-5,TRBV20-1,CSARDETQYF
TRBJ2-1,TRBV28,CASSFRFPAVSSSYNEQFF
TRBJ2-5,TRBV5-1,CASSDVGGWETQYF
TRBJ1-1,TRBV5-5,CASSFSLGGYTEAFF
TRBJ1-2,TRBV29-1,CSVVRDSQIGGYTF
TRBJ1-6,TRBV7-9,CASSSPLHSPLHF
TRBJ2-1,TRBV4-1,CASSQGGSNVEQFF
TRBJ2-1,TRBV4-2,CASSQRSSGEYNEQFF
TRBJ1-3,TRBV7-9,CASSIGQGAPGNTIYF
TRBJ2-7,TRBV27,CASSLSSARSSYEQYF
TRBJ1-1,TRBV20-1,CSARFGQGNTEAFF
TRBJ2-1,TRBV4-1,CASSGSIDEQFF
TRBJ2-1,TRBV12-3/TRBV12-4,CASSSTSGGLNEQFF
TRBJ1-6,TRBV6-1,CASIRDINNSPLHF
TRBJ2-1,TRBV7-3,CASSPESVAGGSSYNEQFF
TRBJ1-1,TRBV2,CASRRTERVEAFF
TRBJ2-2,TRBV6-5,CASSSSANTGELFF
TRBJ2-3,TRBV4-3,CASSPRGRVTDTQYF
TRBJ1-1,TRBV12-3/TRBV12-4,CASKEGDTEAFF
TRBJ1-5,TRBV5-1,CASSLTARNQPQHF
TRBJ2-3,TRBV21-1,CASSKSTDTQYF
TRBJ2-1,TRBV12-5,CASALGGTTGGLFF
TRBJ2-5,TRBV29-1,CSVLLSSETQYF
TRBJ2-3,TRBV5-1,CASSLAGTSGGDRDTQYF
TRBJ2-5,TRBV5-6,CASSSRTSGREETQYF
NA,TRBV20-1,CSARMGGWETQYF
TRBJ2-5,TRBV11-1,CASSPPPSSYEHFF
TRBJ1-1,TRBV29-1,CSVLKTGMTEAFF
TRBJ2-3,TRBV6-2/TRBV6-3,CASSPLGGQGGDTQYF
TRBJ1-1,TRBV7-9,CASSSTGGRTEAFF
TRBJ1-1,TRBV18,CASSPLGATEAFF
TRBJ1-2,TRBV4-1,CASSQERDSGYTF
NA,TRBV7-9,CASSFRGENQETQYF
TRBJ2-6,TRBV9,CASSVLEGTGLAGISGANVLTF
TRBJ2-6,TRBV12-3/TRBV12-4,CASSSLASGANVLTF
NA,TRBV29-1,CSVGRAADRKTQYF
NA,TRBV18,CASSPGLAKHEQYF
NA,TRBV5-1,CASSLGRARNEQFF
TRBJ1-2,TRBV9,CASSLGWGAVYGYTF
TRBJ1-3,TRBV6-6,CASSGGPGTIYF
TRBJ2-3,TRBV6-2/TRBV6-3,CASSYLGPRGDTQYF
TRBJ2-3,TRBV12-5,CASGPRLALDTQYF
TRBJ2-1,TRBV20-1,CSGVASYNEQFF
TRBJ2-1,TRBV10-3,CAIGGDSYNEQFF
TRBJ2-1,TRBV5-1,CASSFGADNEQFF
TRBJ2-5,TRBV6-5,CASSYSKGLAGNDQETQYF
TRBJ1-4,TRBV14,CASTPGHPNEKLFF
TRBJ1-2,TRBV6-5,CASSTQSMGYTF
TRBJ2-7,TRBV20-1,CSAISGTGGHEQYF
TRBJ1-2,TRBV10-3,CAIRRQVGYTF